This entry lists 11 T cell receptor beta chains sequenced from one sample in a study of cytomegalovirus exposure and HLA in healthy donors. PCR was performed using 60 Vbeta and 13 Jbeta primers. The data were produced by immunoSEQ multiplex PCR, yet TCRdb's version contains in-frame clones alone and is incomplete. The table has roughly 230,000 clones, 78% seen once. The sequencing sample was made of PBMCs. Every receptor here comes from a boy aged 10-17 years in good health and CMV-seronegative.

The V gene is TRBV11-2, the J gene TRBJ2-3; D gene ambiguous. The germline V and J ends were trimmed by 4 bases and 5 bases, with 7 bases remaining between them. Germline loops: CDR1 SGHAT, CDR2 FQNNGV. This CDR3 comprises 12 residues. CDR3 region: CASSSRLDTQYF. The CDR3, as DNA: TGTGCCAGCAGCTCGCGTTTAGATACGCAGTATTTT.

The chain recombines TRBV9 with TRBJ2-2; a possible D gene is TRBD2 (6 bases). The V end was cut by 4 bases, the J end by 5 bases, with 12 bases between. This CDR3 spans 14 amino acids. In germline, CDR1 is SGDLS, CDR2 YYNGEE. CDR3 bases: TGTGCCAGCAGCCCCCATGGGGGGACCGGGGAGCTGTTTTTT. Translating it yields CASSPHGGTGELFF.

CDR3 nucleotide sequence: TGTGCCTGGAGTGTAGCAGGCCTCGTGACTGAAGCTTTCTTT. It encodes CAWSVAGLVTEAFF. This sequence joins TRBV30 and TRBJ1-1; D is uncertain. V was clipped by 0 bases and J by 5 bases, with 13 bases between them. The CDR3 totals 14 residues. Per the germline V gene, CDR1 is GTSNPN and CDR2 is SVGIG (reference sequence).

J is TRBJ2-6 and V is TRBV6-4; D is perhaps TRBD1 (5 bases). Germline values: CDR1 MRHNA, CDR2 SNTAGT. The CDR3 is made up of 15 amino acids. Trimming removed 5 bases at V and 2 bases at J, with 10 bases between. The CDR3 protein is CASSPRAPGANVLTF. In DNA form, the CDR3 reads TGTGCCAGCAGTCCCAGGGCGCCTGGGGCCAACGTCCTGACTTTC.

A few counts support this clone. This chain links TRBV30 with TRBJ1-2; no firm D call. Germline CDR1 and CDR2: GTSNPN and SVGIG (reference sequence). V lost 2 bases to trimming and J lost 4 bases, with 14 bases between them. This CDR3 region has 14 residues. The CDR3 region has the DNA TGTGCCTGGAGTTCTACCGGGAGAAGCTATGGCTACACCTTC. Its translation is CAWSSTGRSYGYTF.

V gene TRBV4-1 combines with J gene TRBJ1-1; a weak D match, TRBD1 (6 bases). V shed 0 bases and J shed 4 bases, with 9 bases lying between them. This CDR3 region has 14 residues. In germline, CDR1 is MGHRA, CDR2 YSYEKL. CDR3 in DNA: TGCGCCAGCAGCCAAGAGCCCAGGGGCACTGAAGCTTTCTTT. This sequence encodes CASSQEPRGTEAFF.

The gene calls are TRBV6-6 and TRBJ1-2; TRBD1 aligns across 7 bases. V was clipped by 1 base and J by 13 bases; unmatched bases: 15. CDR3 length equals 15 residues. Germline loops: CDR1 MNHNY, CDR2 SVGAGI (reference sequence). The CDR3 protein is CASSYFGQATRSGTF. Here the CDR3 DNA reads TGTGCCAGCAGTTACTTCGGACAGGCGACTAGGAGTGGCACCTTC.

The rearrangement links TRBV30 to TRBJ2-7; 9 nucleotides align to TRBD2. The CDR3 runs 13 residues. The trim removed 8 bases at V and 3 bases at J, leaving 8 bases unmatched. Looked up from germline, CDR1 is GTSNPN and CDR2 is SVGIG (reference sequence). For the CDR3, the DNA is TGTGCCGCCCAAGTACTAGCGGGCTACGAGCAGTACTTC. Amino acid sequence: CAAQVLAGYEQYF. The full variable domain, with the rest looked up from reference TRBV30 and TRBJ2-7, is SQTIHQWPATLVQPVGSPLSLECTVEGTSNPNLYWYRQAAGRGLQLLFYSVGIGQISSEVPQNLSASRPQDRQFILSSKKLLLSDSGFYLCAAQVLAGYEQYFGPGTRLTVT.

Note on this clone: The junction departs from germline at one end; a sequencing error may be responsible. The V and J genes are TRBV15 and TRBJ2-7, with a possible D match to TRBD1 (5 bases). This CDR3 spans 15 amino acids. The germline V gene has CDR1 LNHNV and CDR2 YYDKDF (reference sequence). CDR3 region: CATSRDSASSYEQYF. Written as DNA, the CDR3 is TGTGCCACCAGCCGAGACAGTGCAAGCTCCTACGAGCAGTACTTC.

The V call is TRBV7-9, the J call TRBJ1-2, with D hard to call. Germline V CDR1 and CDR2: SEHNR, FQNEAQ (reference sequence). V was pared by 5 bases and J by 4 bases, with 8 bases between. The CDR3 runs to 12 residues. CDR3 nucleotide sequence: TGTGCCAGCAGCCAGGTGGGCTATGGCTACACCTTC. Protein sequence: CASSQVGYGYTF.

This rearrangement joins TRBV5-1 to TRBJ1-3, with TRBD1 matching 9 bases. The CDR3 consists of 15 residues. The V segment lost 5 bases and the J segment 8 bases; nucleotides outside the gene matches: 11. CDR1 SGHRS and CDR2 YFSETQ come from the germline V gene. CDR3 region: CASSKSTGGRDTIYF. Here the CDR3 DNA reads TGCGCCAGCAGTAAGTCAACAGGGGGCAGAGACACCATATATTTT.